The sequence of this T cell receptor (beta chain) was determined in a study of blood T cell repertoires in COVID-19. The overall study: Donors in the United States, Italy and Spain gave samples during acute or convalescent COVID-19. The analysed material was cDNA or gDNA that came from T cells, B-cell-depleted T cells, or PBMCs.

The CDR3 has 13 residues. Germline assignment: CDR1 KGHSH and CDR2 LQKENI. Trimming shortened V by 6 bases and J by 2 bases, and 10 bases separated the two germline ends. Turning to this clone: Other DNA sequences of this sample code for an identical CDR3.

Original methodology: Estimates of nucleated cell counts were drawn from the amplification of reference gene primers. This table comes from immunoSEQ multiplex PCR, and its TCRdb copy is limited to in-frame clones, with some not included. V, J and clone size reflect that table, while D and trimming were determined from the DNA. The sample lists about 360,000 clones; around nine tenths were seen once. What was sequenced was peripheral blood. This chain joins TRBV18 and TRBJ2-5; D possibly corresponds to TRBD1 (6 bases). This TCR came from a human donor in a cohort sampled during active COVID-19. The CDR3 is CASSPGQQETQYF. The CDR3 DNA is TGTGCCAGCTCCCCCGGACAGCAAGAGACCCAGTACTTC.